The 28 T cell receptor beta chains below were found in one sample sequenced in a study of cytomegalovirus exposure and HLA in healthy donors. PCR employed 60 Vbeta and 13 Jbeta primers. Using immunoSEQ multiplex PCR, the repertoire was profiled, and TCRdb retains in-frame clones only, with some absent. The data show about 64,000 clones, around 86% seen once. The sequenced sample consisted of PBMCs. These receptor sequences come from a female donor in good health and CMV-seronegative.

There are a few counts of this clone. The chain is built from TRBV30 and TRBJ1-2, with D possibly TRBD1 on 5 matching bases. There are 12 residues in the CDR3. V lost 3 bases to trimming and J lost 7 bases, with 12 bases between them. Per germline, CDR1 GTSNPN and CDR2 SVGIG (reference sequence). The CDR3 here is CAWSAPGGGYTF. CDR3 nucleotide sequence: TGTGCCTGGAGCGCCCCGGGGGGTGGCTACACCTTC.

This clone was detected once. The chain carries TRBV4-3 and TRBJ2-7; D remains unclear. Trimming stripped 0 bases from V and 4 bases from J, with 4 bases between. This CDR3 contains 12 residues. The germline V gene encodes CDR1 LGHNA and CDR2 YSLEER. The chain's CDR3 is CASSQDRYEQYF. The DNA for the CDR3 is TGCGCCAGCAGCCAAGATCGTTACGAGCAGTACTTC.

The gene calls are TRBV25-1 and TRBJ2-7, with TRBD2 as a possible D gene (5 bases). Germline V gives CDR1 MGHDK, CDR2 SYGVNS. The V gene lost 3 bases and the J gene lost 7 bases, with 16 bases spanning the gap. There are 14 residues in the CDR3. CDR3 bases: TGTGCCAGCAGTGAGGGTCAGCCCTCGGGGGAGCAGTACTTC. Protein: CASSEGQPSGEQYF.

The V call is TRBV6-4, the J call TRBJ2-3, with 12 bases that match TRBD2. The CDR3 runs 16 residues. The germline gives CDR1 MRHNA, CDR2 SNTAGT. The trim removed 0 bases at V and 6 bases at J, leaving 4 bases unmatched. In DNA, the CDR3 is TGTGCCAGCAGTGACTCGACTAGCGGGGGAGTGGATACGCAGTATTTT. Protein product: CASSDSTSGGVDTQYF.

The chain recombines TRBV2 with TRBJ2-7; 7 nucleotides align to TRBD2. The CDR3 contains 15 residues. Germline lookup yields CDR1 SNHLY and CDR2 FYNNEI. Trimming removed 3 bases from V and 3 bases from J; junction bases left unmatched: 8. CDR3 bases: TGTGCCAGCAGTGACGGGCTAGCGGTTAGCTACGAGCAGTACTTC. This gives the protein CASSDGLAVSYEQYF.

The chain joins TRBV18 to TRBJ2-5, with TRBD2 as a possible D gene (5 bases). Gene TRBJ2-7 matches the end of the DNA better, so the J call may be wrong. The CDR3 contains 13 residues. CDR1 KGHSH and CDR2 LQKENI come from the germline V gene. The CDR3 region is CASEAPGSYEQYF. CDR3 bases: TGTGCCAGTGAGGCTCCGGGATCCTACGAGCAGTACTTC.

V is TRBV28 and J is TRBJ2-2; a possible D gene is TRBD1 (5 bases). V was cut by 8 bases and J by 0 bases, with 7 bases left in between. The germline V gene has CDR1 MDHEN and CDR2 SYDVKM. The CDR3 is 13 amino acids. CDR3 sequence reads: CASQGSNTGELFF. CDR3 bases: TGTGCCAGCCAGGGTTCGAACACCGGGGAGCTGTTTTTT. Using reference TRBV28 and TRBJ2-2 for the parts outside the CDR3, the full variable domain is DVKVTQSSRYLVKRTGEKVFLECVQDMDHENMFWYRQDPGLGLRLIYFSYDVKMKEKGDIPEGYSVSREKKERFSLILESASTNQTSMYLCASQGSNTGELFFGEGSRLTVL.

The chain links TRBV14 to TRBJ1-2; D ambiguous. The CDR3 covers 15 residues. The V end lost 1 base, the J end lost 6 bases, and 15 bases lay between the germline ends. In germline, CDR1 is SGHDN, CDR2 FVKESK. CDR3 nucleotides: TGTGCCAGCAGCCAAGGACGGGTGCATGACGATGGCTACACCTTC. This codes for CASSQGRVHDDGYTF.

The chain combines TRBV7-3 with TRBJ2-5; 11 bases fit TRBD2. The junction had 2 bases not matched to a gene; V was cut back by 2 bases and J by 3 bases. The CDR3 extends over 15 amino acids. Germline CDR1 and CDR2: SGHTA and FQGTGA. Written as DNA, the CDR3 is TGTGCCAGCAGCTTAGGGACTAGCGGAAAAGAGACCCAGTACTTC. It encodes CASSLGTSGKETQYF.

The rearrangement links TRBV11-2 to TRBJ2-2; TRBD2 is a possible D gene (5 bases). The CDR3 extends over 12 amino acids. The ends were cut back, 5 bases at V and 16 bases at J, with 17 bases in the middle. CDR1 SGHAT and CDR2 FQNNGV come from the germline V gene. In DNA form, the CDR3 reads TGTGCCAGCAGCCCGAGGGCCCGCGATGGGTTTTTT. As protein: CASSPRARDGFF.

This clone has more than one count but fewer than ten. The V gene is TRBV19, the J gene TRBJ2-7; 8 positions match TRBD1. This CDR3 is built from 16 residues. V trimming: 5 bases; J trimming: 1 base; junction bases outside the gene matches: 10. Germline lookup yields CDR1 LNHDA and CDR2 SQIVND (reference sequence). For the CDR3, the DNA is TGTGCCAGTAGTCCAAGGCCGGGACAGGCATCCTACGAGCAGTACTTC. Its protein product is CASSPRPGQASYEQYF.

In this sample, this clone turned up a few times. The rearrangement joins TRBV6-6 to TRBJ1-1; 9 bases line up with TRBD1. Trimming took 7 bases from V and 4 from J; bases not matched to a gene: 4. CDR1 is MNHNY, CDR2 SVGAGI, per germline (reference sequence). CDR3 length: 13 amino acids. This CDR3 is CASTMTGGTEAFF. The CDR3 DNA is TGTGCCAGCACCATGACAGGGGGCACTGAAGCTTTCTTT.

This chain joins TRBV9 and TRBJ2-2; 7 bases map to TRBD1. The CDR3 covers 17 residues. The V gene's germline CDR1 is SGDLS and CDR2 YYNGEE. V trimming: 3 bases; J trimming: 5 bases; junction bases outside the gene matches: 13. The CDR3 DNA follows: TGTGCCAGCAGCGCCCTTGAGGGGACAGCCGGAACCGGGGAGCTGTTTTTT. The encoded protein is CASSALEGTAGTGELFF.

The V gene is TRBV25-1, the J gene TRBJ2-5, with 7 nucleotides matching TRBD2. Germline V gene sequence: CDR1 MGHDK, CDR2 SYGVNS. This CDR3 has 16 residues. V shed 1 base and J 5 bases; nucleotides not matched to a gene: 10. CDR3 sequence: CASSEFGTTYGETQYF. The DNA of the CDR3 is TGTGCCAGCAGTGAATTTGGGACTACCTATGGGGAGACCCAGTACTTC.

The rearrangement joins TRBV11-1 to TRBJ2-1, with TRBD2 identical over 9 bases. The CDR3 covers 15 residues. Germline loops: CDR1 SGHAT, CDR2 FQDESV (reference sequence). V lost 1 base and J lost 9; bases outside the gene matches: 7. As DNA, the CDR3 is TGTGCCAGCAGCTTAGAGGGACTAGCAGCGGGTGAGCAGTTCTTC. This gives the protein CASSLEGLAAGEQFF. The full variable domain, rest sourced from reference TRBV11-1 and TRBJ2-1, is EAEVAQSPRYKITEKSQAVAFWCDPISGHATLYWYRQILGQGPELLVQFQDESVVDDSQLPKDRFSAERLKGVDSTLKIQPAELGDSAMYLCASSLEGLAAGEQFFGPGTRLTVL.

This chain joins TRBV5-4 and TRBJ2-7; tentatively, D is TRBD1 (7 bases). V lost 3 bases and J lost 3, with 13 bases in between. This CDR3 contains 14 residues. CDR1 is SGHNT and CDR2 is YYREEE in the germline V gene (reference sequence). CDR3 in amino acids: CASSSRDRSYEQYF. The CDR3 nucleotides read TGTGCCAGCAGCTCGCGGGACAGAAGCTACGAGCAGTACTTC.

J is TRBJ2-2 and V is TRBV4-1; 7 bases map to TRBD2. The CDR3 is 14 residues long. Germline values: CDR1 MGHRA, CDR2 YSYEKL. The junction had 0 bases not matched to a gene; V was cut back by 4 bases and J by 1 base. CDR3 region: CASSPSGNTGELFF. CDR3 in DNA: TGCGCCAGCAGCCCTAGCGGGAACACCGGGGAGCTGTTTTTT.

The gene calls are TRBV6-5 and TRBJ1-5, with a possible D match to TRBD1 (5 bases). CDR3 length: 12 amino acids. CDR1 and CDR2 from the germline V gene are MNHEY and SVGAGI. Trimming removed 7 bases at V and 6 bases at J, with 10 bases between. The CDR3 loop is CASTTTAQPQHF. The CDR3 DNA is TGTGCCAGCACCACGACAGCTCAGCCCCAGCATTTT.

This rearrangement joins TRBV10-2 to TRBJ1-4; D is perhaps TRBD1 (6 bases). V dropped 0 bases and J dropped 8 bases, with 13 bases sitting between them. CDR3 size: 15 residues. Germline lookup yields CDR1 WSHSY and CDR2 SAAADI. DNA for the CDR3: TGCGCCAGCAGTGAGTCTCGGGGGGCAGGAGAAAAACTGTTTTTT. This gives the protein CASSESRGAGEKLFF.

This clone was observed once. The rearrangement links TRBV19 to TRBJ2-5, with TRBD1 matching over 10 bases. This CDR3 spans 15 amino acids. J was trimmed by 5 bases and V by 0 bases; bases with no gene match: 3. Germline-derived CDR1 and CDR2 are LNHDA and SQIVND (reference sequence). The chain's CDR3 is CASSIDDRGHETQYF. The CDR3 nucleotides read TGTGCCAGTAGTATAGATGACAGGGGGCACGAGACCCAGTACTTC.

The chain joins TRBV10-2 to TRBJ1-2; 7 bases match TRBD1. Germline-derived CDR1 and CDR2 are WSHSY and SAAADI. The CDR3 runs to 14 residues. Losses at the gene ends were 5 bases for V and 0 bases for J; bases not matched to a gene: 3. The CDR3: CASSYQGANYGYTF. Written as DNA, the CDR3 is TGCGCCAGCAGTTATCAGGGGGCTAACTATGGCTACACCTTC.

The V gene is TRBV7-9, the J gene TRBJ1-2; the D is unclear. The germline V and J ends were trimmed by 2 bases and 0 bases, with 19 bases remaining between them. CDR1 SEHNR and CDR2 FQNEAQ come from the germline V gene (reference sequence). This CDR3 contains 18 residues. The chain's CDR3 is CASSLRPVDREANYGYTF. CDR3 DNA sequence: TGTGCCAGCAGCTTACGTCCGGTCGATCGTGAAGCTAACTATGGCTACACCTTC.

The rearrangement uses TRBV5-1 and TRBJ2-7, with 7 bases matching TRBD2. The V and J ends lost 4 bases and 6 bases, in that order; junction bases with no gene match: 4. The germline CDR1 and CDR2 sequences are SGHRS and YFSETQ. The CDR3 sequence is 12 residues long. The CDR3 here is CASSNGLVEQYF. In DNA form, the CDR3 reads TGCGCCAGCAGCAACGGACTAGTCGAGCAGTACTTC.

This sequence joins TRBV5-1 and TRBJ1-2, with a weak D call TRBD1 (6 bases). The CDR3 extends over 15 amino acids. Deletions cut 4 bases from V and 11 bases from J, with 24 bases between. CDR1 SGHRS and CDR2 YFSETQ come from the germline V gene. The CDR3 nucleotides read TGCGCCAGCAGCCCGCGACAGGATCTCTTCCCCGCTTACACCTTC. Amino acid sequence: CASSPRQDLFPAYTF.

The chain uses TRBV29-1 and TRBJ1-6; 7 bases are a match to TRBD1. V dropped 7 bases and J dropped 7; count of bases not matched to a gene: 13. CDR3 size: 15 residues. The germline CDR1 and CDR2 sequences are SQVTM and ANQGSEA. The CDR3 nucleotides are TGCAGCGGCTTAGACAGGGCCACTAGGAATTCACCCCTCCACTTT. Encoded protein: CSGLDRATRNSPLHF. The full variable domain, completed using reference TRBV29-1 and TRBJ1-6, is SAVISQKPSRDICQRGTSLTIQCQVDSQVTMMFWYRQQPGQSLTLIATANQGSEATYESGFVIDKFPISRPNLTFSTLTVSNMSPEDSSIYLCSGLDRATRNSPLHFGNGTRLTVT.

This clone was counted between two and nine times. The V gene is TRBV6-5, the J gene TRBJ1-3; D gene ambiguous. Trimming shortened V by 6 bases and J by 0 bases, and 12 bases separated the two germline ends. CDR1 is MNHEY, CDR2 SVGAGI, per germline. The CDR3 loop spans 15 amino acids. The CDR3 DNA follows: TGTGCCAGCAGGGGAGAAGGCCGCTCTGGAAACACCATATATTTT. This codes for CASRGEGRSGNTIYF.

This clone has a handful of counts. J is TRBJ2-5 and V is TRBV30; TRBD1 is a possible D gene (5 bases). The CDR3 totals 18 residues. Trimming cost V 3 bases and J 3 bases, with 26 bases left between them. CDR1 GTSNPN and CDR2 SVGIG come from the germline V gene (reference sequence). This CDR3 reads CAWRSGEVRAGVEETQYF. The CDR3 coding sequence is TGTGCCTGGAGATCAGGAGAAGTCAGGGCTGGTGTAGAAGAGACCCAGTACTTC.

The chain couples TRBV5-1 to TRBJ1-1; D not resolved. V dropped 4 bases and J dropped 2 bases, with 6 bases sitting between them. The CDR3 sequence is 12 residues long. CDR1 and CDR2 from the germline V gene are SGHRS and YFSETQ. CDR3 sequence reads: CASSTKNTEAFF. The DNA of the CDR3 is TGCGCCAGCAGCACAAAAAACACTGAAGCTTTCTTT.